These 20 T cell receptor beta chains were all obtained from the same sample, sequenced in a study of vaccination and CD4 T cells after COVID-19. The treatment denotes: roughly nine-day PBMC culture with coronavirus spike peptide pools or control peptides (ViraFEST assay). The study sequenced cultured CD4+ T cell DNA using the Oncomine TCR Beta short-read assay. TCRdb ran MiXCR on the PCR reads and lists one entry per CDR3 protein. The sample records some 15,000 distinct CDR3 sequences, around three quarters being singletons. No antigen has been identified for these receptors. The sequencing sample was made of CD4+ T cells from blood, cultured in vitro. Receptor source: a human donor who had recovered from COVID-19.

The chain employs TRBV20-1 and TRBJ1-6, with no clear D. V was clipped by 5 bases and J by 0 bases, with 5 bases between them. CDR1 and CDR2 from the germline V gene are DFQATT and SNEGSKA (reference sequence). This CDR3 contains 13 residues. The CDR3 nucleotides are TGCAGTGCTGGGCTCTCCTATAATTCACCCCTCCACTTT. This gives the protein CSAGLSYNSPLHF.

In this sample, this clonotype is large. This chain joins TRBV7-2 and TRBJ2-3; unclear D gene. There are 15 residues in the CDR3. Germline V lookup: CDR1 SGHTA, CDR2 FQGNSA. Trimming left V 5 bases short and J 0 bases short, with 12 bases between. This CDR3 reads CASSPEYTSTDTQYF. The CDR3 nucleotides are TGTGCCAGCAGCCCCGAGTATACTAGCACAGATACGCAGTATTTT.

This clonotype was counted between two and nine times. CDR3 loop: CSATPAGAGQPQHF. CDR3 sequence (DNA): TGCAGTGCTACCCCCGCAGGGGCTGGTCAGCCCCAGCATTTT. V is TRBV20-1 and J is TRBJ1-5; D possibly corresponds to TRBD1 (6 bases). Trimming left V 4 bases short and J 6 bases short, with 16 bases between. Germline V gene lookup returns CDR1 DFQATT and CDR2 SNEGSKA (reference sequence). The CDR3 loop spans 14 amino acids.

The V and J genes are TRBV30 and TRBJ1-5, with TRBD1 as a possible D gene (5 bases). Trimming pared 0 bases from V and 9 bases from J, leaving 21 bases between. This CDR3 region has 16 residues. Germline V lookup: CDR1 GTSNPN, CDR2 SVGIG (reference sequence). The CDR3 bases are TGTGCCTGGAGTGTATCCTGGCAGGGAGGGGTTCGGCCCCAGCATTTT. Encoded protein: CAWSVSWQGGVRPQHF.

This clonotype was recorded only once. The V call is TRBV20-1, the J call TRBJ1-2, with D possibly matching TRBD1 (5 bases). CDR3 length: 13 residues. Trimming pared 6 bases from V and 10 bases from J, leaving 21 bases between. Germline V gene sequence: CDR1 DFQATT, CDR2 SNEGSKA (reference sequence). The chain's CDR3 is CSATELQGLSYTF. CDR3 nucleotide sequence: TGCAGTGCAACCGAGCTTCAGGGTCTCTCCTACACCTTC.

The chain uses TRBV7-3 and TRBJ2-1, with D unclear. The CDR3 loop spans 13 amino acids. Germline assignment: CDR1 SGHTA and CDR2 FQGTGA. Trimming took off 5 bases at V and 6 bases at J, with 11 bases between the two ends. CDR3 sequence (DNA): TGTGCCAGCAGCCCATATATTACCAATGAGCAGTTCTTC. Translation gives CASSPYITNEQFF.

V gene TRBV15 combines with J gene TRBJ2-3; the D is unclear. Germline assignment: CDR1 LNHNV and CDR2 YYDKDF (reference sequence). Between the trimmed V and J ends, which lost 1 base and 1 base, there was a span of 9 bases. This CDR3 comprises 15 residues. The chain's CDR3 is CATSRGGRGTDTQYF. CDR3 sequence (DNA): TGTGCCACCAGCAGAGGGGGTCGGGGCACAGATACGCAGTATTTT.

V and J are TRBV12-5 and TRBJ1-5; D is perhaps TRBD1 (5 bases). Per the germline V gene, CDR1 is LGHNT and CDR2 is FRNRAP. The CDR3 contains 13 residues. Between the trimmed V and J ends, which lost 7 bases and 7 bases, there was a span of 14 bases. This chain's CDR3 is CASALTVGQPQHF. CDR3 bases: TGTGCTAGTGCCCTGACAGTTGGCCAGCCCCAGCATTTT. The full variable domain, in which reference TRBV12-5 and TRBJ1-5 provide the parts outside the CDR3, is DARVTQTPRHKVTEMGQEVTMRCQPILGHNTVFWYRQTMMQGLELLAYFRNRAPLDDSGMPKDRFSAEMPDATLATLKIQPSEPRDSAVYFCASALTVGQPQHFGDGTRLSIL.

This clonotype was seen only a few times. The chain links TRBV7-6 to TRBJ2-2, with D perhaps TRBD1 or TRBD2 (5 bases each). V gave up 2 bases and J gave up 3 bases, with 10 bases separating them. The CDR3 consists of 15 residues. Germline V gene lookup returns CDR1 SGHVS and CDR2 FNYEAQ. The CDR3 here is CASSLSGAYTGELFF. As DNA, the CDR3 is TGTGCCAGCAGCTTATCCGGGGCCTACACCGGGGAGCTGTTTTTT.

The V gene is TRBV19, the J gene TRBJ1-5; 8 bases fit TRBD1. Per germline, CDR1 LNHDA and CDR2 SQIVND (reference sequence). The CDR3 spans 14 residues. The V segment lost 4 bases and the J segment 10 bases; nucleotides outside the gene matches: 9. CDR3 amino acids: CASSTSTGAKPQHF. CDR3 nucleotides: TGTGCCAGTAGTACCTCGACAGGGGCCAAACCCCAGCATTTT.

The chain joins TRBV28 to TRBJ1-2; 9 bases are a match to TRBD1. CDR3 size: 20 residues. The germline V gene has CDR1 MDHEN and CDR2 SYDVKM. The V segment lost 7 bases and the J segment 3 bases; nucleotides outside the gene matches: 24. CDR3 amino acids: CASKHLTSGTGSVGDYGYTF. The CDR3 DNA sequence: TGTGCCAGCAAACATTTGACCTCCGGGACAGGGTCGGTTGGGGACTATGGCTACACCTTC.

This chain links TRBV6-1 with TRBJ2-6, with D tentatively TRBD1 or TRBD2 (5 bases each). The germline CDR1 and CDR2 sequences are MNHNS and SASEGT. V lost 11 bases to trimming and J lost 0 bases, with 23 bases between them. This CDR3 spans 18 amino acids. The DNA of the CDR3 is TGTGCCGTACAGCGAGCAGGGACGTCCCGCTCTGGGGCCAACGTCCTGACTTTC. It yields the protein CAVQRAGTSRSGANVLTF.

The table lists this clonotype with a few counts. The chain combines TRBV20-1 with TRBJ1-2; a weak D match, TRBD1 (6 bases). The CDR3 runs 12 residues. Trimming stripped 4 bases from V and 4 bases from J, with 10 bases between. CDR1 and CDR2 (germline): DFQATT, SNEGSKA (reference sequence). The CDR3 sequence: CSAIQGTYGYTF. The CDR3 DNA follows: TGCAGTGCTATACAGGGAACCTATGGCTACACCTTC.

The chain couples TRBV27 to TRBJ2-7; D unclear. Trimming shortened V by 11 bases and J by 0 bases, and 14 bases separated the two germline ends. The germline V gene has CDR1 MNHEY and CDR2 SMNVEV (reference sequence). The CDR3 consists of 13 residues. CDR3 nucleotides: TGTGCCTCCCGATCCCCAAGCTCCTACGAGCAGTACTTC. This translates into CASRSPSSYEQYF.

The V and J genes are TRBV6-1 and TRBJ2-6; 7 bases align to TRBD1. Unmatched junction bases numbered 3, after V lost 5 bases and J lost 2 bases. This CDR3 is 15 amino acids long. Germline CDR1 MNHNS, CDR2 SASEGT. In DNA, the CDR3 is TGTGCCAGCAGTCTCGACAGGGCTGGGGCCAACGTCCTGACTTTC. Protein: CASSLDRAGANVLTF.

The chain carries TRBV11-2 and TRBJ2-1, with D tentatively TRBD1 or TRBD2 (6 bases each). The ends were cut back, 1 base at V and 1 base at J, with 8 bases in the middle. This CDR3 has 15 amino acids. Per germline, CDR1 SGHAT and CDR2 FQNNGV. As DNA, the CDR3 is TGTGCCAGCAGCTTAGCGGGGGCATCCTACAATGAGCAGTTCTTC. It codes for CASSLAGASYNEQFF.

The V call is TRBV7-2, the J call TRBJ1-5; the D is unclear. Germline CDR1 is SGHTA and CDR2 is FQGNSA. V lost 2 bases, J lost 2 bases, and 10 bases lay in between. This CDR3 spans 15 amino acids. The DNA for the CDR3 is TGTGCCAGCAGCTTAAGGGCTAGGGGCAATCAGCCCCAGCATTTT. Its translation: CASSLRARGNQPQHF.

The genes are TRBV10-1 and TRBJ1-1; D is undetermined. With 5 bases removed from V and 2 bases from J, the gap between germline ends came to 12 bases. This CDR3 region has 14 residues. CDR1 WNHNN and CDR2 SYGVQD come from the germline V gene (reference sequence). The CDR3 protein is CASSNTQSNTEAFF. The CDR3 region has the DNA TGCGCCAGCAGTAACACACAGAGCAACACTGAAGCTTTCTTT.

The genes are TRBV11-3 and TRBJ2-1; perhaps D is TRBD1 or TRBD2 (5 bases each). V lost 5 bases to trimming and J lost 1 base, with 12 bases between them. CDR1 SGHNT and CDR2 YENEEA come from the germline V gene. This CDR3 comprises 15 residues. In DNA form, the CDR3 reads TGTGCCAGCAGCAAAACTAGGGGTTCCTACAATGAGCAGTTCTTC. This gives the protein CASSKTRGSYNEQFF.

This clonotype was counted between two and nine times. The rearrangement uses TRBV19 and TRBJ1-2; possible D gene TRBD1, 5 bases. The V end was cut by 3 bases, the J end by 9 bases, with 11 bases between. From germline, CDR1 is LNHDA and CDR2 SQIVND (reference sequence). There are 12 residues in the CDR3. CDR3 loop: CASSIYQGSYTF. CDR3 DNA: TGTGCCAGTAGTATTTATCAGGGAAGCTACACCTTC.